The clone carrying this T cell receptor (beta chain) was found a few times. This specimen belongs to a study of blood T cell repertoires in COVID-19. Study in general: There were acute and convalescent COVID-19 samples, and they came from the United States, Italy and Spain.

The table came from immunoSEQ multiplex PCR; TCRdb's copy has only in-frame clones and leaves some out. In the table there are fewer than 250,000 clones, more than 70% of which are singletons. CDR3 length: 14 residues. CDR1 and CDR2 (germline): ENHRY, SYGVKD. The V end was cut by 6 bases, the J end by 3 bases, with 15 bases between. Source material: peripheral blood. The sequence came from a man between 45 and 60 years old with active or convalescent COVID-19. The V call is TRBV10-3, the J call TRBJ2-7; a possible D gene is TRBD1 (6 bases). This chain's CDR3 is CAIREETGGYEQYF. The CDR3 DNA reads as TGTGCCATCAGGGAAGAGACAGGTGGCTACGAGCAGTACTTC.